The 26 T cell receptor beta chains given below trace back to one sample, sequenced in a study of blood T cell repertoires in COVID-19. Profiled with immunoSEQ multiplex PCR; TCRdb holds only in-frame clones, not every one. The table has approximately 220,000 clones, around 82% seen once. Sequencing used peripheral blood. The receptor set was obtained from a woman aged 30 to 39 who had recovered from COVID-19.

J is TRBJ1-2 and V is TRBV6-1; possibly TRBD1 for D (5 bases). Germline CDR1 and CDR2: MNHNS and SASEGT. Trimming took 3 bases from V and 5 from J, leaving 16 bases between them. This CDR3 contains 15 residues. The CDR3 is CASSEGPGHFYGYTF. The CDR3 DNA follows: TGTGCCAGCAGTGAGGGTCCCGGACATTTTTATGGCTACACCTTC.

A single count supports this clone. This chain joins TRBV5-1 and TRBJ2-7, with TRBD1 as a possible D gene (6 bases). Germline assignment: CDR1 SGHRS and CDR2 YFSETQ. The CDR3 covers 14 residues. The V and J ends lost 6 bases and 4 bases respectively, with 17 bases between them. The CDR3 DNA reads TGCGCCAGCATTCCAAATTTACAGGGTTACGAGCAGTACTTC. Its protein is CASIPNLQGYEQYF.

The rearrangement joins TRBV29-1 to TRBJ2-7; D might be TRBD2 (6 bases). The germline V gene encodes CDR1 SQVTM and CDR2 ANQGSEA. V was pared by 6 bases and J by 1 base, with 10 bases between. The CDR3 has 12 residues. The CDR3 loop reads CSVAGTSYEQYF. The CDR3 DNA follows: TGCAGCGTCGCGGGAACGTCCTACGAGCAGTACTTC.

The rearrangement links TRBV29-1 to TRBJ2-7, with a possible D match to TRBD1 (6 bases). This CDR3 comprises 14 residues. The V and J ends lost 4 bases and 7 bases respectively, with 20 bases between them. Germline CDR1 reads SQVTM; CDR2 reads ANQGSEA. The CDR3: CSVARDMGAGEQYF. DNA for the CDR3: TGCAGCGTTGCCAGGGACATGGGGGCCGGGGAGCAGTACTTC.

The chain joins TRBV24-1 to TRBJ2-3; TRBD1 is a possible D gene (6 bases). Germline V CDR1 and CDR2: KGHDR, SFDVKD. This CDR3 contains 14 residues. Between the trimmed V and J ends, which lost 7 bases and 4 bases, there was a span of 14 bases. CDR3 DNA sequence: TGTGCCACCAGAGAGACAGGTGCATCAGATACGCAGTATTTT. Protein product: CATRETGASDTQYF.

The V call is TRBV10-3, the J call TRBJ2-7; 7 bases align to TRBD1. CDR1 ENHRY and CDR2 SYGVKD come from the germline V gene. This CDR3 region has 17 residues. V trimming: 4 bases; J trimming: 0 bases; junction bases outside the gene matches: 12. The CDR3 sequence is CAISASSRDRFSYEQYF. The DNA of the CDR3 is TGTGCCATCAGTGCCTCCTCCCGGGACAGATTCTCCTACGAGCAGTACTTC.

The V and J genes are TRBV28 and TRBJ2-6, with 7 bases matching TRBD1. V lost 10 bases and J lost 0; bases outside the gene matches: 9. The CDR3 extends over 16 amino acids. Per germline, CDR1 MDHEN and CDR2 SYDVKM. The CDR3 region is CATQAGGASGANVLTF. DNA for the CDR3: TGTGCCACCCAGGCAGGGGGAGCCTCTGGGGCCAACGTCCTGACTTTC. The complete variable domain, with remaining parts taken from reference TRBV28 and TRBJ2-6, reads DVKVTQSSRYLVKRTGEKVFLECVQDMDHENMFWYRQDPGLGLRLIYFSYDVKMKEKGDIPEGYSVSREKKERFSLILESASTNQTSMYLCATQAGGASGANVLTFGAGSRLTVL.

V gene TRBV9 combines with J gene TRBJ2-7; D possibly corresponds to TRBD1 (5 bases). V was cut by 0 bases and J by 1 base, with 8 bases left in between. In germline, CDR1 is SGDLS, CDR2 YYNGEE. This CDR3 contains 14 residues. The CDR3 sequence is CASSVEGISYEQYF. The CDR3 DNA sequence: TGTGCCAGCAGCGTAGAGGGGATTTCCTACGAGCAGTACTTC.

This clone was seen a single time. The rearrangement links TRBV10-1 to TRBJ2-5; weak D call: TRBD2 (6 bases). This CDR3 spans 20 amino acids. Trimming took 2 bases from V and 5 from J, leaving 30 bases between them. Germline V lookup: CDR1 WNHNN, CDR2 SYGVQD (reference sequence). For the CDR3, the DNA is TGCGCCAGCAGTGAGGGTATGGGACTCGTGTCTGGGGCCGATCGGGAGACCCAGTACTTC. This codes for CASSEGMGLVSGADRETQYF.

The chain is built from TRBV28 and TRBJ1-2; 7 bases map to TRBD1. The germline V gene encodes CDR1 MDHEN and CDR2 SYDVKM. J lost 9 bases, V lost 3 bases, and 10 bases had no gene match. This CDR3 region has 14 residues. The CDR3 DNA follows: TGTGCCAGCAGTTTGGGCGGAGGGGGCATAAGCTACACCTTC. Translated, it gives CASSLGGGGISYTF.

The chain is built from TRBV5-1 and TRBJ2-7; 7 nucleotides agree with TRBD1. Trimming took 2 bases from V and 2 from J; bases not matched to a gene: 7. This CDR3 comprises 15 residues. CDR1 and CDR2 (germline): SGHRS, YFSETQ. CDR3 amino acids: CASSFLFGQAYEQYF. The CDR3 DNA follows: TGCGCCAGCAGCTTTTTGTTTGGACAGGCCTACGAGCAGTACTTC.

This clone came up a few times. The J gene is TRBJ2-1, the V gene TRBV5-1, with D perhaps TRBD2 (6 bases). Germline V gene lookup returns CDR1 SGHRS and CDR2 YFSETQ. The CDR3 is 15 amino acids. The ends were cut back, 0 bases at V and 5 bases at J, with 12 bases in the middle. CDR3 sequence: CASSLGRAGNNEQFF. The CDR3 coding sequence is TGCGCCAGCAGCTTGGGGAGAGCGGGCAACAATGAGCAGTTCTTC.

In its sample, this clone was seen a few times. The rearrangement joins TRBV6-1 to TRBJ1-6, with 9 bases that match TRBD1. The CDR3 runs to 16 residues. J lost 8 bases, V lost 3 bases, and 8 bases had no gene match. Germline lookup yields CDR1 MNHNS and CDR2 SASEGT. The CDR3 sequence: CASSDTPGTGYSPLHF. CDR3 bases: TGTGCCAGCAGTGACACTCCCGGGACAGGGTATTCACCCCTCCACTTT.

The gene calls are TRBV6-5 and TRBJ2-3; a weak D match, TRBD1 (5 bases). The CDR3 extends over 14 amino acids. Germline loops: CDR1 MNHEY, CDR2 SVGAGI. V gave up 6 bases and J gave up 1 base, with 11 bases separating them. For the CDR3, the DNA is TGTGCCAGCAGAGCAGGGCTTCGCACAGATACGCAGTATTTT. Translated: CASRAGLRTDTQYF.

The V and J genes are TRBV20-1 and TRBJ1-4; tentatively, D is TRBD1 (5 bases). The germline gives CDR1 DFQATT, CDR2 SNEGSKA (reference sequence). V was shortened by 5 bases and J by 8 bases, with 9 bases between the two germline ends. This CDR3 has 11 residues. In nucleotides, the CDR3 is TGCAGTGCTGGTTACAGGGAAAAACTGTTTTTT. Translation gives CSAGYREKLFF.

The chain combines TRBV2 with TRBJ1-1; TRBD1 might be the D (5 bases). The CDR3 runs to 12 residues. Germline lookup yields CDR1 SNHLY and CDR2 FYNNEI. V lost 7 bases and J lost 2, with 8 bases in between. The CDR3 DNA reads TGTGCCAGCAAGGACACCAACACTGAAGCTTTCTTT. Amino acid sequence: CASKDTNTEAFF.

J is TRBJ1-2 and V is TRBV9; D call uncertain. The germline gives CDR1 SGDLS, CDR2 YYNGEE. There are 15 residues in the CDR3. V lost 0 bases and J lost 0, with 9 bases in between. CDR3 protein: CASSVETDTNYGYTF. Written as DNA, the CDR3 is TGTGCCAGCAGCGTAGAAACAGACACTAACTATGGCTACACCTTC.

In DNA, the CDR3 is TGTGCCAGCAGCCCGACCCTAGGCGGCAACTCCTACGAGCAGTACTTC. Translating gives CASSPTLGGNSYEQYF. The chain has TRBV3-1 (or the pseudogene TRBV3-2) and TRBJ2-7; no firm D call. This CDR3 has 16 residues. In germline, CDR1 is LGHDT, CDR2 YNNKEL (reference sequence). Between the trimmed V and J ends, which lost 4 bases and 0 bases, there was a span of 16 bases.

The chain combines TRBV4-1 with TRBJ2-3, with TRBD2 as a possible D gene (7 bases). The CDR3 contains 16 residues. Trimming pared 5 bases from V and 2 bases from J, leaving 17 bases between. Germline CDR1 MGHRA, CDR2 YSYEKL. CDR3 protein: CASSWTRAGDTDTQYF. For the CDR3, the DNA is TGCGCCAGCAGCTGGACTAGGGCAGGGGACACAGATACGCAGTATTTT.

J is TRBJ2-1 and V is TRBV21-1; the table gives TRBD2 as D, unverified against the DNA. TRBV21-1 is designated a pseudogene. The CDR3 runs to 13 residues. CDR3 residues: CAAALSSYNEQFF. The CDR3 DNA is TGTGCCGCGGCTCTGAGCTCCTACAATGAGCAGTTCTTC.

The chain employs TRBV11-2 and TRBJ1-1, with D possibly being TRBD1 (5 bases). This CDR3 comprises 13 residues. V was pared by 5 bases and J by 5 bases, with 12 bases between. The germline gives CDR1 SGHAT, CDR2 FQNNGV. The CDR3 loop is CASSGDRVTEAFF. CDR3 DNA sequence: TGTGCCAGCAGCGGCGACAGAGTGACTGAAGCTTTCTTT.

The chain uses TRBV4-2 and TRBJ2-2; the D is unclear. The V and J ends lost 10 bases and 0 bases respectively, with 15 bases between them. The CDR3 sequence is 15 residues long. CDR1 is LGHNA and CDR2 is YNFKEQ in the germline V gene. The CDR3 spells CATPNQEPNTGELFF. CDR3 DNA: TGTGCCACCCCAAATCAGGAACCGAACACCGGGGAGCTGTTTTTT.

The chain is built from TRBV29-1 and TRBJ2-2, with TRBD2 matching over 9 bases. CDR1 is SQVTM and CDR2 is ANQGSEA in the germline V gene. The CDR3 has 15 amino acids. Trimming took 4 bases from V and 1 from J; bases not matched to a gene: 4. The CDR3 nucleotides are TGCAGCGTTGCTATTAGCGGGAGGAACACCGGGGAGCTGTTTTTT. Its protein product is CSVAISGRNTGELFF.

A few counts support this clone. The chain is built from TRBV11-2 and TRBJ2-1, with D tentatively TRBD2 (6 bases). Germline loops: CDR1 SGHAT, CDR2 FQNNGV. Trimming removed 2 bases at V and 0 bases at J, with 14 bases between. The CDR3 spans 17 residues. The chain's CDR3 is CASSLSVAAGSYNEQFF. Written as DNA, the CDR3 is TGTGCCAGCAGCTTATCCGTTGCAGCGGGCTCCTACAATGAGCAGTTCTTC.

In this sample, this clone turned up a few times. The chain employs TRBV6-1 and TRBJ2-7, with D possibly matching TRBD2 (5 bases). This CDR3 has 15 amino acids. The ends were cut back, 3 bases at V and 4 bases at J, with 16 bases in the middle. Germline lookup yields CDR1 MNHNS and CDR2 SASEGT. The CDR3 loop reads CASSDLGGLDYEQYF. The CDR3 nucleotides are TGTGCCAGCAGTGATTTGGGCGGGCTGGATTACGAGCAGTACTTC.

The genes are TRBV19 and TRBJ1-1; 11 nucleotides line up with TRBD1. Germline lookup yields CDR1 LNHDA and CDR2 SQIVND (reference sequence). CDR3 length: 15 amino acids. After removal of 5 bases from V and 4 bases from J, the junction contained 6 bases not matched to a gene. Here the CDR3 reads CASSPGTGGSTEAFF. The CDR3 DNA reads as TGTGCCAGTAGTCCCGGGACAGGGGGGAGCACTGAAGCTTTCTTT.